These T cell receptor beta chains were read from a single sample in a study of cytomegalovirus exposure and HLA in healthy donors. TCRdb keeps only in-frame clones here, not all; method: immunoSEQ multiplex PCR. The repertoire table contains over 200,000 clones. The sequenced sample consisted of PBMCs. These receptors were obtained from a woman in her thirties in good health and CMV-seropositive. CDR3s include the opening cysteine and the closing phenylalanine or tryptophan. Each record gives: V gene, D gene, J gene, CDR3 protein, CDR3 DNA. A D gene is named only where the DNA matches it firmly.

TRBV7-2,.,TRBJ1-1,CASSLDHSGEAFF,TGTGCCAGCAGCCTCGACCACAGTGGGGAAGCTTTCTTT
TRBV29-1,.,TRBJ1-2,CSVDEDSTPYGYTF,TGCAGCGTTGACGAGGACAGTACCCCGTATGGCTACACCTTC
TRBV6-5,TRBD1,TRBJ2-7,CASSSRTGGSYEQYF,TGTGCCAGCAGTTCCCGGACAGGGGGATCCTACGAGCAGTACTTC
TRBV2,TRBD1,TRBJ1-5,CARAVGTANYSNQPQHF,TGTGCCCGCGCCGTAGGGACAGCAAACTATAGCAATCAGCCCCAGCATTTT
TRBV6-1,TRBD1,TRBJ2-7,CATETGRHEQYF,TGTGCCACCGAGACAGGGAGACACGAGCAGTACTTC
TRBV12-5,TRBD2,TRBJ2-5,CASGLALAGGFKTQYF,TGTGCTAGTGGTTTGGCTCTAGCGGGGGGGTTTAAGACCCAGTACTTC
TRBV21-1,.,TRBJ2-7,CASSPRHLRDRDYTSYEQYF,TGTGCCAGCAGCCCCAGGCATTTACGGGACAGGGACTATACCTCCTACGAGCAGTACTTC
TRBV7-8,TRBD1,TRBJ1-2,CASSLQGANYGYTF,TGTGCCAGCAGCCTACAGGGGGCTAACTATGGCTACACCTTC
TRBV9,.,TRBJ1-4,CASSVGGRGDEKLFF,TGTGCCAGCAGCGTAGGAGGGCGAGGAGATGAAAAACTGTTTTTT
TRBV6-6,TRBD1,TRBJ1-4,CASSTGTGREKLFF,TGTGCCAGCAGTACCGGGACAGGGCGTGAAAAACTGTTTTTT
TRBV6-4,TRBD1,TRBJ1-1,CASSDWGQGKAFF,TGTGCCAGCAGTGACTGGGGACAGGGTAAAGCTTTCTTT
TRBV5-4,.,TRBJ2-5,CASSSGQDKYKETQYF,TGTGCCAGCAGCTCGGGACAAGACAAATATAAAGAGACCCAGTACTTC
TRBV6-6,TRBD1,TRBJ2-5,CASKITGGRETQYF,TGTGCCAGCAAAATCACAGGGGGCAGAGAGACCCAGTACTTC
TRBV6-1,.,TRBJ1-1,CASSETGTEAFF,TGTGCCAGCAGTGAAACGGGAACTGAAGCTTTCTTT
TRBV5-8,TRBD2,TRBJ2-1,CASSLGGRDYNEQFF,TGTGCCAGCAGCTTGGGCGGGAGAGATTACAATGAGCAGTTCTTC
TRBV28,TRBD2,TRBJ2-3,CASSLFAGESTDTQYF,TGTGCCAGCAGTTTATTTGCGGGAGAAAGCACAGATACGCAGTATTTT
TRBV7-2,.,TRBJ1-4,CASSLIRWEKLFF,TGTGCCAGCAGCTTAATCCGGTGGGAAAAACTGTTTTTT
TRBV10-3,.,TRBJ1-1,CAISEFNRMTNTEAFF,TGTGCCATCAGTGAGTTTAACAGGATGACGAACACTGAAGCTTTCTTT
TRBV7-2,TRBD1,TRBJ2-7,CASSSGQTYEQYF,TGTGCCAGCAGCTCGGGACAGACGTACGAGCAGTACTTC
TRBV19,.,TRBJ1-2,CASTPFEGGSYTF,TGTGCCAGTACCCCCTTCGAAGGGGGTAGCTACACCTTC
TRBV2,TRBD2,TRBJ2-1,CASSPGLAMGNEQFF,TGTGCCAGCAGCCCGGGACTAGCGATGGGCAATGAGCAGTTCTTC
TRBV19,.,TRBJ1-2,CASSIAGGGYTF,TGTGCCAGTAGTATAGCCGGGGGTGGCTACACCTTC
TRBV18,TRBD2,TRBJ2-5,CASSPPAGGEETQYF,TGTGCCAGCTCACCGCCAGCGGGGGGTGAGGAGACCCAGTACTTC
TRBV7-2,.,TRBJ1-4,CASSSSGVGEKLFF,TGTGCCAGCAGCTCGTCAGGGGTGGGTGAAAAACTGTTTTTT
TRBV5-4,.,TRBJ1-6,CASSLETNSPLHF,TGTGCCAGCAGCTTGGAGACAAATTCACCCCTCCACTTT
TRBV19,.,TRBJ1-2,CASSITGNYGYTF,TGTGCCAGTAGTATAACAGGAAACTATGGCTACACCTTC
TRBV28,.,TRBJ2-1,CASSLTGSNEQFF,TGTGCCAGCAGTTTGACCGGGAGCAATGAGCAGTTCTTC